This T cell receptor (beta chain) derives from a study of CD8+CD57+ T cells in acquired aplastic anemia. Study details: 3.2 ug was the average amount of DNA from sorted CD4+ and CD8+ cells. An average of approximately 11 million reads for CD4+ cells was obtained from healthy donors. Findings and limits, study-wide: Researchers report that fewer than 30 CD8+ CDR3 sequences appeared in both patients and controls. CD8+ Simpson's diversity in patients was not significantly different from that in controls.

The TCR beta profiling, which covered VDJ combination and CDR3 sequence, was carried out using genomic DNA as the template. TCRdb re-called the reads through MiXCR, storing one row per CDR3 protein. The sample contains 400,000 to 450,000 distinct CDR3 sequences, about two thirds of which appear only once. In this sample, this clonotype turned up many times. Its specificity is unknown. The CDR3 covers 13 residues. Between the trimmed V and J ends, which lost 3 bases and 5 bases, there was a span of 8 bases. The TCR comes from a human donor in good health, serving as a control. The specimen sequenced was sorted CD4+, CD8+, or CD8+CD57+ T cells (not recorded which) from PBMCs. The rearrangement links TRBV12-3 or TRBV12-4 to TRBJ2-1, with TRBD2 as a possible D gene (5 bases). The CDR3 sequence is CASSFSSNNEQFF. The CDR3 DNA follows: TGTGCCAGCAGTTTTTCTAGCAACAATGAGCAGTTCTTC.